This T cell receptor beta chain was recovered during a study of T-cell memory formation after mild COVID-19. The study, taken as a whole, reports: The appearance of some responding clones in pre-infection memory suggested that cross-reactive memory joined.

In this sample, this clonotype turned up many times. Its antigen is currently unknown. This CDR3 spans 16 amino acids. The germline gives CDR1 SGHAT, CDR2 FQNNGV. Trimming cost V 5 bases and J 0 bases; bases outside gene matches: 4. TCRdb re-analysed the 5' RACE reads in MiXCR, keeping a single row per CDR3 protein. Among hundreds of thousands of distinct CDR3 sequences listed, more than 15% were seen once. Sequences were obtained from PBMCs or a T cell subset sorted from them (not recorded which). The chain uses TRBV11-2 and TRBJ2-6; 7 nucleotides agree with TRBD2. The TCR originated in a man between 18 and 29 years old who had mild COVID-19 (a few samples of this study predate the infection). Cell type and time point are not known. CDR3 in DNA: TGTGCCAGCAGCCCCGGGGGGAACTCTGGGGCCAACGTCCTGACTTTC. Amino acid sequence: CASSPGGNSGANVLTF. Together with reference TRBV11-2 and TRBJ2-6, the CDR3 gives the full variable domain: EAGVAQSPRYKIIEKRQSVAFWCNPISGHATLYWYQQILGQGPKLLIQFQNNGVVDDSQLPKDRFSAERLKGVDSTLKIQPAKLEDSAVYLCASSPGGNSGANVLTFGAGSRLTVL.